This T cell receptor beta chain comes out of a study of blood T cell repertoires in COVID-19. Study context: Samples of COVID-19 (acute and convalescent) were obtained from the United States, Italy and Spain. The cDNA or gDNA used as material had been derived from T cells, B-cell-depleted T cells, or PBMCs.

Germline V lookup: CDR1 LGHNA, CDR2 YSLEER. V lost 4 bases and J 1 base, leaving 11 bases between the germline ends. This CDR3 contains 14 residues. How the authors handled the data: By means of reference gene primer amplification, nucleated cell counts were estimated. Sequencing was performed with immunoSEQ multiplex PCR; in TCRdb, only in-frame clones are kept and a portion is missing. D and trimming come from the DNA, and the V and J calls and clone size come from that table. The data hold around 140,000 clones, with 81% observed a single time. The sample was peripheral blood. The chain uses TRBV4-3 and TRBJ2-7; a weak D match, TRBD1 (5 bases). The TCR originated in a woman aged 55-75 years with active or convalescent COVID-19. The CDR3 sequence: CASSPDRVSYEQYF. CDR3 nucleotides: TGCGCCAGCAGCCCCGACAGAGTTTCCTACGAGCAGTACTTC.